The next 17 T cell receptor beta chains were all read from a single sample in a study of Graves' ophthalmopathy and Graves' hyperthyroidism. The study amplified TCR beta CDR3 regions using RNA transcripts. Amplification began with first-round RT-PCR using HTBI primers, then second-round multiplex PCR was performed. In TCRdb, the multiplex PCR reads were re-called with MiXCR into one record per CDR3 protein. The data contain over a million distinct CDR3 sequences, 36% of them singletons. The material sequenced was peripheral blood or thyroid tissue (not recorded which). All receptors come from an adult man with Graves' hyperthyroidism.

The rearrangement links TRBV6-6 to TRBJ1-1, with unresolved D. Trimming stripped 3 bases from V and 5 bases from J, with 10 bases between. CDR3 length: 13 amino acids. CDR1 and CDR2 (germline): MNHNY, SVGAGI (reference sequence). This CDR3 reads CASSYEGMTEAFF. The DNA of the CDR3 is TGTGCCAGCAGTTATGAGGGAATGACTGAAGCTTTCTTT.

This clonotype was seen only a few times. The CDR3 loop reads CASSFGSMEQYF. CDR3 bases: TGTGCCAGCAGTTTTGGCTCAATGGAGCAGTACTTC. V is TRBV12-3 or TRBV12-4 and J is TRBJ2-7, with D uncertain. V was shortened by 3 bases and J by 7 bases, with 10 bases between the two germline ends. CDR3 size: 12 residues.

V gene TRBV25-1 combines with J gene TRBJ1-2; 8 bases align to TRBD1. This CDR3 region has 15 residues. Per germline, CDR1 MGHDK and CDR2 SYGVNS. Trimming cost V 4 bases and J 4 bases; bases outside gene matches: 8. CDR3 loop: CASSGETGDIYGYTF. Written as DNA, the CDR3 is TGTGCCAGCAGTGGCGAGACAGGGGACATCTATGGCTACACCTTC.

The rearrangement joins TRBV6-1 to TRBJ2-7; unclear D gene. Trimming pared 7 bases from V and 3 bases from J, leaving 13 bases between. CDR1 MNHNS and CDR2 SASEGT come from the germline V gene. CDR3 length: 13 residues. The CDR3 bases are TGTGCCAGCAACGGACGCCAAGGCTACGAGCAGTACTTC. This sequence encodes CASNGRQGYEQYF.

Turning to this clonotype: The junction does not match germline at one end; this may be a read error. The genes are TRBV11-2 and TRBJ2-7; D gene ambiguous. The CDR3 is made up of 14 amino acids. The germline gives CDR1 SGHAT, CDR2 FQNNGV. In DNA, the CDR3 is TGTGCCAGCAGCTTCCCTGCCAGGCCTTACGTAGGGCACTTC. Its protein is CASSFPARPYVGHF.

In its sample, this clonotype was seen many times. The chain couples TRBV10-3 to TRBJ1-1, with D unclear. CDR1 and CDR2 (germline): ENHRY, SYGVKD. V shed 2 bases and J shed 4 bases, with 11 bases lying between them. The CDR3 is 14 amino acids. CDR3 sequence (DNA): TGTGCCATCAGTGAGGGCGCGTACGGCACTGAAGCTTTCTTT. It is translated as CAISEGAYGTEAFF.

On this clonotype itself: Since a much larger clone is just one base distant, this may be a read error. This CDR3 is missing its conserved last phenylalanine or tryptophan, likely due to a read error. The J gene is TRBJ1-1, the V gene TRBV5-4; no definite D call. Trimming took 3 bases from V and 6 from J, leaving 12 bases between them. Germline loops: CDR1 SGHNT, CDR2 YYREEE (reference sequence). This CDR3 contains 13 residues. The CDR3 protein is CASSSVGLAEAFL. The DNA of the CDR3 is TGTGCCAGCAGCTCGGTAGGGCTGGCTGAAGCTTTCCTT.

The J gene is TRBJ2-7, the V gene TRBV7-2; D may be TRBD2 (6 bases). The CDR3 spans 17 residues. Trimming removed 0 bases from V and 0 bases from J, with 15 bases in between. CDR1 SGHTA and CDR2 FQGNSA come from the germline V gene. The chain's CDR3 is CASSLAFGGKTSYEQYF. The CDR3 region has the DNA TGTGCCAGCAGCTTAGCGTTCGGCGGGAAAACCTCCTACGAGCAGTACTTC. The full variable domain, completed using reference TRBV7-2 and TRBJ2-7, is GAGVSQSPSNKVTEKGKDVELRCDPISGHTALYWYRQSLGQGLEFLIYFQGNSAPDKSGLPSDRFSAERTGGSVSTLTIQRTQQEDSAVYLCASSLAFGGKTSYEQYFGPGTRLTVT.

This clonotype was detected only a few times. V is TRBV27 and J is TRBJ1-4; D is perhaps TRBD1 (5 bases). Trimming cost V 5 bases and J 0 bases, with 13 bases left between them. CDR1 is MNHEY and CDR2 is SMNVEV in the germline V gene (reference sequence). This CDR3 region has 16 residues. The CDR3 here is CASSPWQGSTNEKLFF. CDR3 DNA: TGTGCCAGCAGTCCCTGGCAGGGATCAACTAATGAAAAACTGTTTTTT.

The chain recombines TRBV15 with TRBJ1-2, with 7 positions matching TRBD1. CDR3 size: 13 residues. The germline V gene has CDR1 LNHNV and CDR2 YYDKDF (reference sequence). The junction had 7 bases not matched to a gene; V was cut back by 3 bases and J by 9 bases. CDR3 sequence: CATSSFRDSRYTF. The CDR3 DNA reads TGTGCCACCAGCAGCTTCCGGGACAGTCGCTACACCTTC.

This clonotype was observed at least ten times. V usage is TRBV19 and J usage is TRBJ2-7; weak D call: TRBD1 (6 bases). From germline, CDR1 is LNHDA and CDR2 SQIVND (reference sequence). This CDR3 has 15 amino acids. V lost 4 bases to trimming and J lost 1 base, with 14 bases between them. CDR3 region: CASSKYRVPSYEQYF. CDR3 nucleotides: TGTGCCAGTAGTAAGTACAGGGTACCGTCCTACGAGCAGTACTTC.

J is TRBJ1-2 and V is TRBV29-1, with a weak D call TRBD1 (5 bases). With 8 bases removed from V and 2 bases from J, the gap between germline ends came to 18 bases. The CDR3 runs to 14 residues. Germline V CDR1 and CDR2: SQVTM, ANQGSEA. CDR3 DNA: TGCAGCCAAGATTTACAGGACGGGAACTATGGCTACACCTTC. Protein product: CSQDLQDGNYGYTF. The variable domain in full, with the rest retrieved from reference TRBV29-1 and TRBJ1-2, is SAVISQKPSRDICQRGTSLTIQCQVDSQVTMMFWYRQQPGQSLTLIATANQGSEATYESGFVIDKFPISRPNLTFSTLTVSNMSPEDSSIYLCSQDLQDGNYGYTFGSGTRLTVV.

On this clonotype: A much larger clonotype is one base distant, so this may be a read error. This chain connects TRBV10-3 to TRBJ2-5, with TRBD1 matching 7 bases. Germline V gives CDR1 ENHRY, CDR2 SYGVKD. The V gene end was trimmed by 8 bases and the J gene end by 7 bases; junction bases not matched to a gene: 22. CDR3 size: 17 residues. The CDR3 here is CAIGFQITGAPSGTQYF. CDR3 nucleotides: TGTGCCATCGGCTTCCAAATTACAGGGGCCCCAAGTGGGACCCAGTACTTC.

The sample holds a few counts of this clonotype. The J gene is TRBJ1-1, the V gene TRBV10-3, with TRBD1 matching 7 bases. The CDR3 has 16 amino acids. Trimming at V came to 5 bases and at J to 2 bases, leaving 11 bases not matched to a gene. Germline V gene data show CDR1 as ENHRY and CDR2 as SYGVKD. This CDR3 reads CAISRPTGRPNTEAFF. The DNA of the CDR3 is TGTGCCATCAGTCGCCCGACAGGGAGGCCAAACACTGAAGCTTTCTTT.

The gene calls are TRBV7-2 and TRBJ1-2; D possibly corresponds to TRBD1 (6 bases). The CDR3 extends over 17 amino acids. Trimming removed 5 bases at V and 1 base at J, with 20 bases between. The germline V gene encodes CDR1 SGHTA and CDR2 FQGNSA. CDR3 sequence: CASSNPGTTGRNYGYTF. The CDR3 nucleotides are TGTGCCAGCAGCAACCCCGGGACGACAGGCCGTAACTATGGCTACACCTTC.

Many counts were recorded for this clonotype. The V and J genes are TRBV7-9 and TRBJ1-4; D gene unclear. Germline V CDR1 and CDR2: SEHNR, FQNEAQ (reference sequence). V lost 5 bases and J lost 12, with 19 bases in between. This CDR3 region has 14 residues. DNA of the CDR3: TGTGCCAGCAGCACGGGCCGGACCCTGAAAGAACTGTTTTTT. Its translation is CASSTGRTLKELFF.

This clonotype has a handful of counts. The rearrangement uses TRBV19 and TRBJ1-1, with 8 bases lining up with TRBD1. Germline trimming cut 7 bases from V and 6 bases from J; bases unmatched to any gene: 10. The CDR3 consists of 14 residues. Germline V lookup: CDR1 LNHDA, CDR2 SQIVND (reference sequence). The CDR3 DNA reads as TGTGCCAGTAATGGCCAGGGGGCCGGGGCTGAAGCTTTCTTT. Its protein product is CASNGQGAGAEAFF.